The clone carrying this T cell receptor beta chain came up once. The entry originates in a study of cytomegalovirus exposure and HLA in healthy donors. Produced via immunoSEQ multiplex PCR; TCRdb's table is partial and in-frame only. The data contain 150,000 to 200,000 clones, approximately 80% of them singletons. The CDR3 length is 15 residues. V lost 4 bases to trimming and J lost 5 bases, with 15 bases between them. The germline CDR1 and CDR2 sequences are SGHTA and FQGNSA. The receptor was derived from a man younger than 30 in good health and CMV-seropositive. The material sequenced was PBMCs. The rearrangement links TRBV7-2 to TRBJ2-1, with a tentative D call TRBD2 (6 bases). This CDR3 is CASSSSGPPNNEQFF. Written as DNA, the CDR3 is TGTGCCAGCAGCTCGAGCGGGCCCCCGAACAATGAGCAGTTCTTC.